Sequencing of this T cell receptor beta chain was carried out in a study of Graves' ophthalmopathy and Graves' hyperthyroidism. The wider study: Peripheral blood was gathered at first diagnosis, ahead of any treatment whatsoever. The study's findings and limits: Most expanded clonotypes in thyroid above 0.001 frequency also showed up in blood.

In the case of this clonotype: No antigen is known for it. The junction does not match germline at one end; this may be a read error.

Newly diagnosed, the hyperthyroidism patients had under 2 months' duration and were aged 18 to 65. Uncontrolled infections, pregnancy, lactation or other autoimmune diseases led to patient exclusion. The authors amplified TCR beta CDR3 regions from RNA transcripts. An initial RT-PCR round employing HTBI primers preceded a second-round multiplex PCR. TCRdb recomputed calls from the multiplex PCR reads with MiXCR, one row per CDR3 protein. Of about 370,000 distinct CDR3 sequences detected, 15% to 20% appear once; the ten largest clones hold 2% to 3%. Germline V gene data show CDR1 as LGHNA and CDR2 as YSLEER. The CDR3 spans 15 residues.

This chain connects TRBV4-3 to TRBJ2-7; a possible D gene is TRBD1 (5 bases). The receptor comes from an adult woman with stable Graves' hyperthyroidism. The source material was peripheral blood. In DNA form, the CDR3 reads TGCGCCAGCAGCCCGAGACAGTCATCCACCTACGAGCAGTGCTTC. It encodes CASSPRQSSTYEQCF.